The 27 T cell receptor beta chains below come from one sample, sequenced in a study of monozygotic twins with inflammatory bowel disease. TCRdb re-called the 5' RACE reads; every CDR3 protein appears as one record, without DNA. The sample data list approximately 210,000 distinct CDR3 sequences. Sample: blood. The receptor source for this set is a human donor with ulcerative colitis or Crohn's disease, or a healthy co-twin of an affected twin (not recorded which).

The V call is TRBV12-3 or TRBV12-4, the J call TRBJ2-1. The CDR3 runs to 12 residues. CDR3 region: CASSLDSPEQFF.

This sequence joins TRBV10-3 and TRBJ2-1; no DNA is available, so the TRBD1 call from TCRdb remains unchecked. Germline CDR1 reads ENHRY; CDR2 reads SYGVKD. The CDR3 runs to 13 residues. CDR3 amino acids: CAISVGGDNEQFF.

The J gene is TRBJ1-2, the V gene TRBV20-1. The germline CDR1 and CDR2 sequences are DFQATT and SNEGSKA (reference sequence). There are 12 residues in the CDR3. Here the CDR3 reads CSAKRVNYGYTF.

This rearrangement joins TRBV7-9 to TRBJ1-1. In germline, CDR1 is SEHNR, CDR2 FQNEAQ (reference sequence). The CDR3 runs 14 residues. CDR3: CASSPDMLNTEAFF.

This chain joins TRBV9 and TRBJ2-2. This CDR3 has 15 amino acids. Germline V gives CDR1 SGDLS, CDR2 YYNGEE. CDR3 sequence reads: CASSPTFGSTGELFF.

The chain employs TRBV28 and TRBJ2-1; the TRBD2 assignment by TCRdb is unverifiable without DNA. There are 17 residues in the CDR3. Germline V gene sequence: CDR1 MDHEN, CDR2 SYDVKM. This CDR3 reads CASSGGILAGVGNEQFF.

This CDR3 is CASSFLADGDDEQFF. The chain carries TRBV19 and TRBJ2-1; TCRdb selects TRBD2, and the lack of DNA leaves this call unchecked. Germline lookup yields CDR1 LNHDA and CDR2 SQIVND (reference sequence). The CDR3 is made up of 15 amino acids.

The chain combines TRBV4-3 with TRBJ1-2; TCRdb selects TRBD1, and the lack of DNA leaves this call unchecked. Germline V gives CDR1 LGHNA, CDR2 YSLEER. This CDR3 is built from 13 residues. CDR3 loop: CASSQGQGYGYTF.

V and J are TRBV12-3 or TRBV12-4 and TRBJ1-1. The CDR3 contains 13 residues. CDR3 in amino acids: CASRVLTYTEAFF.

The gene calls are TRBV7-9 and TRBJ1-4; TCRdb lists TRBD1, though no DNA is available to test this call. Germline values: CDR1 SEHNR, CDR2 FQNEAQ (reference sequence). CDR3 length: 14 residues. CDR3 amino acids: CASSLSEWGEKLFF. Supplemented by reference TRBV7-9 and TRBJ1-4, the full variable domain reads DTGVSQNPRHKITKRGQNVTFRCDPISEHNRLYWYRQTLGQGPEFLTYFQNEAQLEKSRLLSDRFSAERPKGSFSTLEIQRTEQGDSAMYLCASSLSEWGEKLFFGSGTQLSVL.

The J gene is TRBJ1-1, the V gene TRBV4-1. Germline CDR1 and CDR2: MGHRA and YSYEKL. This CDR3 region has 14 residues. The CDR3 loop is CASSLRSENTEAFF.

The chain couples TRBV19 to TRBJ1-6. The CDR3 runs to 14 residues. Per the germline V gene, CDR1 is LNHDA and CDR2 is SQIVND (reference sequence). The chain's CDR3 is CASSNVVANSPLHF.

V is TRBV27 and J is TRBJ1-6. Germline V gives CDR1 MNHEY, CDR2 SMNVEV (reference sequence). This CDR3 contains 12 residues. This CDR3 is CASSWANSPLHF.

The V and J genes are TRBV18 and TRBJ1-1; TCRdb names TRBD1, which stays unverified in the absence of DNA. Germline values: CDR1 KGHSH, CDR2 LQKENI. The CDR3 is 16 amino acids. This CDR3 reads CASSPYQQGENTEAFF.

The CDR3 protein is CASSLGQGYYEQYF. J is TRBJ2-7 and V is TRBV12-3 or TRBV12-4; with no DNA, the TCRdb D assignment of TRBD1 cannot be verified. The CDR3 spans 14 residues.

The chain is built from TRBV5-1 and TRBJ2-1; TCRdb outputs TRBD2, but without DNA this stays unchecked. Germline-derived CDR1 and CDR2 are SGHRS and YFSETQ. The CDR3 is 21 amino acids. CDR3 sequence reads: CASSLDASGILAGGSYNEQFF.

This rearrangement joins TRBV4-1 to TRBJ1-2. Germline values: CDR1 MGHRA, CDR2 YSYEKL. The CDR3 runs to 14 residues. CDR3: CASSQELRNYGYTF.

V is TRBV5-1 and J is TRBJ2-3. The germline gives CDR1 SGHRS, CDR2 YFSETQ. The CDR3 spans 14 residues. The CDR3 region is CASSFWRSTDTQYF.

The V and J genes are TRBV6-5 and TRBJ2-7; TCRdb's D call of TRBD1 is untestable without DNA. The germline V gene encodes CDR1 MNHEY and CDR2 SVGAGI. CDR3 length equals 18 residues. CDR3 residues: CASSYRPGQGEDSYEQYF.

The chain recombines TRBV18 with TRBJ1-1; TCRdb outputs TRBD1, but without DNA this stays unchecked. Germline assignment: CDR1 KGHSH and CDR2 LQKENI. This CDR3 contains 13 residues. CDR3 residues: CASSAGANTEAFF.

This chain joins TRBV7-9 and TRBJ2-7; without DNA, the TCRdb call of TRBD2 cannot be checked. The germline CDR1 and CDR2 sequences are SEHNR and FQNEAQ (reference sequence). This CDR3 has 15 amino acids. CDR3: CASSKSGGPTYEQYF.

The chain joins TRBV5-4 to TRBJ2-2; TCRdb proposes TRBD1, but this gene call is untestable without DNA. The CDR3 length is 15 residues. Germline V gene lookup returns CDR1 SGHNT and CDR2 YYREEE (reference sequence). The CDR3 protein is CASSLGTGTAGELFF. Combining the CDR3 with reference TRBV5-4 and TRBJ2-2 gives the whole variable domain ETGVTQSPTHLIKTRGQQVTLRCSSQSGHNTVSWYQQALGQGPQFIFQYYREEENGRGNFPPRFSGLQFPNYSSELNVNALELDDSALYLCASSLGTGTAGELFFGEGSRLTVL.

CDR3 amino acids: CASSLGTPKGQETQYF. The V call is TRBV5-1, the J call TRBJ2-5; TCRdb outputs TRBD1, but without DNA this stays unchecked. The CDR3 loop spans 16 amino acids. Germline V gene sequence: CDR1 SGHRS, CDR2 YFSETQ.

The CDR3 reads CASSSWGVFTGELFF. This sequence joins TRBV5-1 and TRBJ2-2; absent DNA, TCRdb's TRBD1 call cannot be checked. The CDR3 runs 15 residues. From germline, CDR1 is SGHRS and CDR2 YFSETQ.

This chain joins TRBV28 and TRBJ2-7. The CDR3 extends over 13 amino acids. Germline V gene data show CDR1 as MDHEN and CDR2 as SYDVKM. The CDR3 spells CASTFTGSYEQYF.

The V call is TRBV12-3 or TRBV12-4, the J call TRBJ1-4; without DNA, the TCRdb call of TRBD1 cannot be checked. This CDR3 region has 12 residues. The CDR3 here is CASSPGGTKLFF.

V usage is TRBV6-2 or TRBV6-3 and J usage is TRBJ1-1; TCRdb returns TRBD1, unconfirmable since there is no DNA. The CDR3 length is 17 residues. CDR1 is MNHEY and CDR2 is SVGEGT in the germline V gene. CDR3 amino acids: CASSYYAGQGKNTEAFF.